This TCR beta chain was profiled in a study of shared clonotypes between healthy human individuals. Across the whole study: The study drew on two women and a few men aged 18 to 49 as donors.

CD8 memory merged CD45RO+ with CCR7-negative CD45RA+ TemRA cells. Deletions cut 8 bases from V and 3 bases from J, with 17 bases between. CDR1 MNHEY and CDR2 SVGAGI come from the germline V gene. This CDR3 spans 14 amino acids. A deep-level run was used for the assay. As originally analysed: With immunoSEQ giving junction-only sequences and no quality scores, filtering differed. Profiling relied on immunoSEQ multiplex PCR, and the TCRdb table lists in-frame clones only, not all of them. V, J and clone size reflect that table, while D and trimming were determined from the DNA. The sample carries 100,000 to 130,000 clones, around 65% recorded once.

Sequencing used memory CD8+ T cells sorted from blood. Subset here: CD45RO+ cells pooled with CCR7-negative TemRA cells. The J gene is TRBJ2-7, the V gene TRBV6-5, with D possibly being TRBD2 (6 bases). The receptor was derived from a woman aged 25 to 39 in good health. The CDR3 region is CASGLGGTGYEQYF. The CDR3, as DNA: TGTGCCAGCGGATTGGGGGGAACAGGCTACGAGCAGTACTTC.